Listed below are T cell receptor beta chains from one sample, sequenced in a study of blood T cell repertoires in COVID-19. Only in-frame clones appear in the TCRdb table, and some are missing; sequencing was by immunoSEQ multiplex PCR. There are fewer than 200,000 clones in the sample; about 85% occur only once, and approximately 9.4% lies in the top ten. What was sequenced was peripheral blood. These receptors all stem from an elderly woman with acute or convalescent COVID-19. CDR3s include the opening cysteine and the closing phenylalanine or tryptophan. The D gene is left open where the match is weak. The listing skips clone size in some rows; elsewhere it reads once, few, many or a size class.

j_call: TRBJ1-1; d_call: -; v_call: TRBV27; clone_size: few; cdr3_aa: CASVGRGWNTEAFF; cdr3_nt: TGTGCCAGCGTTGGGAGGGGTTGGAACACTGAAGCTTTCTTT
j_call: TRBJ1-2; d_call: -; v_call: TRBV7-2; clone_size: -; cdr3_aa: CASRPNGGWGGYTF; cdr3_nt: TGTGCCAGCAGACCAAACGGAGGGTGGGGCGGCTACACCTTC
j_call: TRBJ2-7; d_call: TRBD1; v_call: TRBV10-3; clone_size: -; cdr3_aa: CAIRAGTDHEQYF; cdr3_nt: TGTGCCATCAGGGCCGGGACAGACCACGAGCAGTACTTC
j_call: TRBJ1-1; d_call: -; v_call: TRBV12-5; clone_size: -; cdr3_aa: CASGLRGGAEAFF; cdr3_nt: TGTGCTAGTGGTTTGCGCGGGGGCGCTGAAGCTTTCTTT
j_call: TRBJ2-3; d_call: -; v_call: TRBV19; clone_size: -; cdr3_aa: CASSTASGGTDTQYF; cdr3_nt: TGTGCCAGTAGTACAGCCAGCGGAGGCACAGATACGCAGTATTTT
j_call: TRBJ1-1; d_call: TRBD1; v_call: TRBV18; clone_size: -; cdr3_aa: CASSRAVDRVLLSEAFF; cdr3_nt: TGTGCCAGCTCACGAGCGGTGGACAGGGTTTTGCTGTCTGAAGCTTTCTTT
j_call: TRBJ1-1; d_call: -; v_call: TRBV4-3; clone_size: -; cdr3_aa: CASSGRRGVQNTEAFF; cdr3_nt: TGCGCCAGCAGCGGACGCCGGGGGGTACAGAACACTGAAGCTTTCTTT
j_call: TRBJ1-1; d_call: -; v_call: TRBV12-3/TRBV12-4; clone_size: -; cdr3_aa: CASSFGNTEAFF; cdr3_nt: TGTGCCAGCAGTTTCGGGAACACTGAAGCTTTCTTT
j_call: TRBJ2-7; d_call: TRBD1; v_call: TRBV2; clone_size: -; cdr3_aa: CASSEYRGYEQYF; cdr3_nt: TGTGCCAGCAGTGAATACAGGGGCTACGAGCAGTACTTC
j_call: TRBJ1-2; d_call: TRBD1; v_call: TRBV6-5; clone_size: -; cdr3_aa: CASKVQGAIGYTF; cdr3_nt: TGTGCCAGCAAAGTACAGGGGGCTATTGGCTACACCTTC
j_call: TRBJ2-2; d_call: TRBD2; v_call: TRBV3-1/TRBV3-2; clone_size: few; cdr3_aa: CASSQAIAGGAAGELFF; cdr3_nt: TGTGCCAGCAGCCAAGCTATAGCGGGGGGCGCAGCCGGGGAGCTGTTTTTT
j_call: TRBJ1-1; d_call: TRBD1; v_call: TRBV5-1; clone_size: -; cdr3_aa: CASSRGQGFTEAFF; cdr3_nt: TGCGCCAGCAGCCGGGGACAGGGATTCACTGAAGCTTTCTTT
j_call: TRBJ2-2; d_call: TRBD1; v_call: TRBV7-3; clone_size: -; cdr3_aa: CASSPTGGQGADGELFF; cdr3_nt: TGTGCCAGCAGCCCGACCGGGGGACAGGGGGCAGACGGGGAGCTGTTTTTT
j_call: TRBJ2-1; d_call: TRBD2; v_call: TRBV3-1/TRBV3-2; clone_size: -; cdr3_aa: CASSRMTSMNEQFF; cdr3_nt: TGTGCCAGCAGCCGAATGACTAGCATGAATGAGCAGTTCTTC
j_call: TRBJ2-7; d_call: -; v_call: TRBV6-2/TRBV6-3; clone_size: -; cdr3_aa: CASSRTGSAFYEQYF; cdr3_nt: TGTGCCAGCAGTCGTACGGGGTCAGCCTTTTACGAGCAGTACTTC
j_call: TRBJ2-1; d_call: -; v_call: TRBV30; clone_size: -; cdr3_aa: CAWSTSGTLYNEQFF; cdr3_nt: TGTGCCTGGAGTACTTCCGGGACTCTCTACAATGAGCAGTTCTTC
j_call: TRBJ2-2; d_call: TRBD2; v_call: TRBV10-3; clone_size: -; cdr3_aa: CAIKSGRNTGELFF; cdr3_nt: TGTGCCATCAAGAGCGGGAGGAACACCGGGGAGCTGTTTTTT
j_call: TRBJ2-7; d_call: -; v_call: TRBV2; clone_size: -; cdr3_aa: CASGTRRFYEQYF; cdr3_nt: TGTGCCAGCGGTACTAGACGCTTCTACGAGCAGTACTTC
j_call: TRBJ2-5; d_call: -; v_call: TRBV11-3; clone_size: -; cdr3_aa: CASSLASGHGETQYF; cdr3_nt: TGTGCCAGCAGCTTAGCCAGCGGCCACGGGGAGACCCAGTACTTC
j_call: TRBJ2-3; d_call: -; v_call: TRBV11-3; clone_size: -; cdr3_aa: CASSLNLNTQYF; cdr3_nt: TGTGCCAGCAGCTTAAATCTAAATACGCAGTATTTT
j_call: TRBJ2-7; d_call: TRBD1; v_call: TRBV3-1/TRBV3-2; clone_size: -; cdr3_aa: CASSQPGTGVYEQYF; cdr3_nt: TGTGCCAGCAGCCAACCGGGGACAGGGGTCTACGAGCAGTACTTC
j_call: TRBJ2-7; d_call: -; v_call: TRBV11-1; clone_size: -; cdr3_aa: CASSFGQTSYEQYF; cdr3_nt: TGTGCCAGCAGCTTTGGCCAAACCTCCTACGAGCAGTACTTC
j_call: TRBJ2-7; d_call: -; v_call: TRBV6-5; clone_size: few; cdr3_aa: CASRTTGNIEQYF; cdr3_nt: TGTGCCAGCAGAACGACTGGCAACATCGAGCAGTACTTC
j_call: TRBJ1-5; d_call: -; v_call: TRBV4-1; clone_size: -; cdr3_aa: CASSQETGEGDQPQHF; cdr3_nt: TGCGCCAGCAGCCAAGAAACCGGGGAGGGGGATCAGCCCCAGCATTTT
j_call: TRBJ1-5; d_call: -; v_call: TRBV5-6; clone_size: -; cdr3_aa: CASSLGQVMVQPQHF; cdr3_nt: TGTGCCAGCAGCTTGGGCCAGGTAATGGTTCAGCCCCAGCATTTT
j_call: TRBJ1-1; d_call: -; v_call: TRBV7-8; clone_size: -; cdr3_aa: CASSFPTWGQNTEAFF; cdr3_nt: TGTGCCAGCAGCTTCCCAACGTGGGGACAAAACACTGAAGCTTTCTTT
j_call: TRBJ1-2; d_call: -; v_call: TRBV7-9; clone_size: -; cdr3_aa: CASRPTGENYGYTF; cdr3_nt: TGTGCCAGCAGGCCGACAGGCGAAAACTATGGCTACACCTTC
j_call: TRBJ2-3; d_call: TRBD1; v_call: TRBV24-1; clone_size: -; cdr3_aa: CATSGTAGTGTDTQYF; cdr3_nt: TGTGCCACCAGCGGGACCGCCGGGACAGGGACAGATACGCAGTATTTT
j_call: TRBJ2-7; d_call: TRBD2; v_call: TRBV30; clone_size: -; cdr3_aa: CAWSARGAGVEQYF; cdr3_nt: TGTGCCTGGAGCGCCAGGGGAGCGGGAGTCGAGCAGTACTTC
j_call: TRBJ2-3; d_call: TRBD2; v_call: TRBV13; clone_size: -; cdr3_aa: CASSLQGLAGSTDTQYF; cdr3_nt: TGTGCCAGCAGCTTACAAGGACTAGCGGGGAGCACAGATACGCAGTATTTT
j_call: TRBJ2-7; d_call: TRBD1; v_call: TRBV30; clone_size: -; cdr3_aa: CAWTFGQGGYEQYF; cdr3_nt: TGTGCCTGGACCTTCGGACAGGGGGGTTACGAGCAGTACTTC
j_call: TRBJ2-7; d_call: -; v_call: TRBV7-2; clone_size: -; cdr3_aa: CASSLGAHSYEQYF; cdr3_nt: TGTGCCAGCAGCTTAGGGGCTCATTCCTACGAGCAGTACTTC